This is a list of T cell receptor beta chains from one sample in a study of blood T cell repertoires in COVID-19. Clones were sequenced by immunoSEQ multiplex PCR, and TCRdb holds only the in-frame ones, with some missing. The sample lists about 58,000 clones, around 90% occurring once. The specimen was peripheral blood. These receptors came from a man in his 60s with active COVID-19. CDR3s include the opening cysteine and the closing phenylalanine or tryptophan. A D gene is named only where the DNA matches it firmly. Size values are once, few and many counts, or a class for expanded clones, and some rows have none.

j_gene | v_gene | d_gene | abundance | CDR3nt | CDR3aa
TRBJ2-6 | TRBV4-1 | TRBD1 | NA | TGCGCCAGCAGCCACGAGGACAGGGGGCCCGGGGCCAACGTCCTGACTTTC | CASSHEDRGPGANVLTF
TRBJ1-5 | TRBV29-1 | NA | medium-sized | TGCAGCGTTGCAGGGGCCAATCAGCCCCAGCATTTT | CSVAGANQPQHF
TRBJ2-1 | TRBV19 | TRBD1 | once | TGTGCCAGTAGTCCCGACAGGGGCAAGCAGTTCTTC | CASSPDRGKQFF
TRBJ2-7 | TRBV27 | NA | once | TGTGCCAGCAGTACACCCACTAGGCCCTACGAGCAGTACTTC | CASSTPTRPYEQYF
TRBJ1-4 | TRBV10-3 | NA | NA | TGTGCCATCAGTGAGTCGAAGGGAGGTGAAAAACTGTTTTTT | CAISESKGGEKLFF
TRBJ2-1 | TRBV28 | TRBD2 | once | TGTGCCAGCAGTGGGCTAGCGGGCTGGGGTGAGCAGTTCTTC | CASSGLAGWGEQFF
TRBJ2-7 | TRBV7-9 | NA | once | TGTGCCAGCAGCCTCCGGGATTCAGCTTCCGAGCAGTACTTC | CASSLRDSASEQYF
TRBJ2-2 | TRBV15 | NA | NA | TGTGCCACCAGCAGAGAAGGGATAGGGGCCGGGGAGCTGTTTTTT | CATSREGIGAGELFF
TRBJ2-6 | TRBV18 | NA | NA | TGTGCCAGCTCACCATCAGGGGCTGGGGCCAACGTCCTGACTTTC | CASSPSGAGANVLTF
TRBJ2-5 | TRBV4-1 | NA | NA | TGCGCCAGCAGCCAAGTCCTCAGGGAAGAGACCCAGTACTTC | CASSQVLREETQYF
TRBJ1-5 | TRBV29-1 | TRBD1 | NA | TGCAGCGTCCTAACAGGGGATCAGCCCCAGCATTTT | CSVLTGDQPQHF
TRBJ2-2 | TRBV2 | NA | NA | TGTGCCAGCAGTGAGTCGAGGTCAGACGGGGAGCTGTTTTTT | CASSESRSDGELFF
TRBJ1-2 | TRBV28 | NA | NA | TGTGCCAGCAGTTTTAACCGGGATGGCTACACCTTC | CASSFNRDGYTF
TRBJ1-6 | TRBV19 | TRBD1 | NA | TGTGCCAGTCAGGGACAGGGAGTTTCACCCCTCCACTTT | CASQGQGVSPLHF
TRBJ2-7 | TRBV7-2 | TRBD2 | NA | TGTGCCAGCAGCTTAGGCCCGGGAGGGCCCTCGGGGGAGCAGTACTTC | CASSLGPGGPSGEQYF
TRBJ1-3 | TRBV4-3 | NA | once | TGCGCCAGCAGCCAAGCCCCAGGGGAACCTGGAAACACCATATATTTT | CASSQAPGEPGNTIYF
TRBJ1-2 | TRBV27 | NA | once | TGTGCCAGCAGTTTGGGGCGATTCGACGGCTACACCTTC | CASSLGRFDGYTF
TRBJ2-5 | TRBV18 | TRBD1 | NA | TGTGCCAGCTCACCAGAGCTTTGGGGACAGGAAGAGACCCAGTACTTC | CASSPELWGQEETQYF
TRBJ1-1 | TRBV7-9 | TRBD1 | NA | TGTGCCACCCGCGGGACAGGGGGAGGTGAAGCTTTCTTT | CATRGTGGGEAFF
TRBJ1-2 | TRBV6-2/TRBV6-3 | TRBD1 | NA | TGTGCCAGCAGTTACTCGGGGACAGGGGCCCGCTCGGATGGCTACACCTTC | CASSYSGTGARSDGYTF
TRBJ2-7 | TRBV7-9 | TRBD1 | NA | TGTGCCAGCAGCTTGGGACAGATGATGCACGAGCAGTACTTC | CASSLGQMMHEQYF
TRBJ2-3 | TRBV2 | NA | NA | TGTGCCAGCACTGCCTTCGTCGGGGTTACGGGCACAGATACGCAGTATTTT | CASTAFVGVTGTDTQYF
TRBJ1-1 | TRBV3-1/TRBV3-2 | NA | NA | TGTGCCAGCAGCCGTCAGACTGAAGCTTTCTTT | CASSRQTEAFF
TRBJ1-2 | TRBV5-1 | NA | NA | TGCGCCAGCAGCTTGGCCCTAGGCAGGGAACCTTCATCCACCTTC | CASSLALGREPSSTF
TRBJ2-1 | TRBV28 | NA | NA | TGTGCCATCCGCGCGGCAGGAGGGAATGAGCAGTTCTTC | CAIRAAGGNEQFF
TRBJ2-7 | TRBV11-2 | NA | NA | TGTGCCAGCAGCTTAGGTCGGGAAAGGGAGCAGTACTTC | CASSLGREREQYF
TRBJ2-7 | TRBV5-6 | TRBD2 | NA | TGTGCCAGCAGCCCGGAAGGTAGCGGGAGCCCCTACGAGCAGTACTTC | CASSPEGSGSPYEQYF